This TCR beta chain comes out of a study of T cell responses to AZD1222 COVID-19 vaccine. Findings and caveats of the study: Vaccine-associated CD4 TCRs ranged over spike, dominating at 160-218 and 743-854. The peak T cell response came first, and repertoires were sampled only after it.

The assay was immunoSEQ multiplex PCR, and TCRdb's table has in-frame clones only and misses some. The table lists about 120,000 clones, 80% to 95% of them singletons. Germline lookup yields CDR1 KGHDR and CDR2 SFDVKD. J gave up 6 bases and V 2 bases, and 3 bases lay outside the gene matches. The CDR3 sequence is 14 residues long. This clone was detected once. Its antigen is currently unknown. The sample was peripheral blood, taken on day 0 of MenACWY control vaccination. This TCR came from an adult in good health. The gene calls are TRBV24-1 and TRBJ1-2; 9 nucleotides match TRBD1. In DNA, the CDR3 is TGTGCCACCAGTGATTGGGACAGGGTGAATGGCTACACCTTC. Translation gives CATSDWDRVNGYTF.